Listed below are T cell receptor beta chains from one sample, sequenced in a study of blood T cells in healthy people across ages. TCRdb reprocessed the 5' RACE reads with MiXCR, giving one entry per CDR3 protein. The data contain about 680,000 distinct CDR3 sequences, about 52% of them singletons. Sequenced material: blood. These receptors were obtained from a woman aged 55 to 70 in good health. Each CDR3 is given with its conserved first and last residue. A D gene is named only where the DNA matches it firmly. Expanded clones get a size class; other rows say once, few or many, or leave the size out.

v_gene: TRBV20-1; abundance: -; j_gene: TRBJ2-7; d_gene: TRBD1; CDR3aa: CSAVDQRTGTYEQYF; CDR3nt: TGCAGTGCCGTCGATCAGAGGACAGGGACCTACGAGCAGTACTTC
v_gene: TRBV4-1; abundance: -; j_gene: TRBJ2-7; d_gene: -; CDR3aa: CASSQRVKRLPDEQYF; CDR3nt: TGCGCCAGCAGCCAAAGGGTCAAGAGGTTACCCGACGAGCAGTACTTC
v_gene: TRBV7-6; abundance: many; j_gene: TRBJ2-1; d_gene: -; CDR3aa: CASSLGNTNNEQFF; CDR3nt: TGTGCCAGCAGCTTAGGAAATACAAACAATGAGCAGTTCTTC
v_gene: TRBV20-1; abundance: once; j_gene: TRBJ1-3; d_gene: -; CDR3aa: CSARADSGLSGNTIYF; CDR3nt: TGCAGTGCTAGAGCCGACAGCGGTCTCTCTGGAAACACCATATATTTT
v_gene: TRBV20-1; abundance: -; j_gene: TRBJ2-4; d_gene: TRBD1; CDR3aa: CSASRGTGGTIQYF; CDR3nt: TGCAGTGCTAGTAGAGGGACAGGGGGGACCATTCAGTACTTC
v_gene: TRBV6-1; abundance: -; j_gene: TRBJ2-7; d_gene: -; CDR3aa: CASSETGYEQYF; CDR3nt: TGTGCCAGCAGTGAAACGGGATACGAGCAGTACTTC
v_gene: TRBV29-1; abundance: few; j_gene: TRBJ2-1; d_gene: TRBD1; CDR3aa: CSVLPQGAKNEQFF; CDR3nt: TGCAGCGTACTCCCACAGGGGGCGAAGAATGAGCAGTTCTTC
v_gene: TRBV20-1; abundance: few; j_gene: TRBJ2-7; d_gene: TRBD2; CDR3aa: CSARWLAAGSYEQYF; CDR3nt: TGCAGTGCTAGATGGCTAGCGGCGGGCTCCTACGAGCAGTACTTC
v_gene: TRBV12-3/TRBV12-4; abundance: -; j_gene: TRBJ1-1; d_gene: -; CDR3aa: CASSFAGPNTEAFF; CDR3nt: TGTGCCAGCAGTTTCGCAGGCCCAAACACTGAAGCTTTCTTT
v_gene: TRBV4-2; abundance: few; j_gene: TRBJ2-5; d_gene: TRBD1; CDR3aa: CASSSLVGATGADGETQYF; CDR3nt: TGTGCCAGCAGCTCTCTAGTCGGTGCAACAGGGGCGGATGGAGAGACCCAGTACTTC
v_gene: TRBV7-9; abundance: few; j_gene: TRBJ2-4; d_gene: -; CDR3aa: CASSFESQYF; CDR3nt: TGTGCCAGCAGCTTCGAGTCCCAGTACTTC
v_gene: TRBV6-6; abundance: -; j_gene: TRBJ1-2; d_gene: -; CDR3aa: CASSPFRGENYGYTF; CDR3nt: TGTGCCAGCAGTCCCTTTCGGGGAGAGAACTATGGCTACACCTTC
v_gene: TRBV7-9; abundance: -; j_gene: TRBJ2-1; d_gene: TRBD2; CDR3aa: CASSPRTSYDEQFF; CDR3nt: TGTGCCAGCAGCCCCCGGACTAGTTACGATGAGCAGTTCTTC
v_gene: TRBV29-1; abundance: many; j_gene: TRBJ2-7; d_gene: -; CDR3aa: CSVEGHSSYEQYF; CDR3nt: TGCAGCGTAGAGGGACACTCGTCCTACGAGCAGTACTTC
v_gene: TRBV12-3/TRBV12-4; abundance: -; j_gene: TRBJ1-1; d_gene: TRBD1; CDR3aa: CASSRDRGYTEAFF; CDR3nt: TGTGCCAGCAGCCGGGACAGGGGATACACTGAAGCTTTCTTT
v_gene: TRBV27; abundance: -; j_gene: TRBJ1-1; d_gene: -; CDR3aa: CASSRGGQGNEAFF; CDR3nt: TGTGCCAGCAGTCGTGGCGGGCAGGGTAATGAAGCTTTCTTT
v_gene: TRBV20-1; abundance: -; j_gene: TRBJ2-1; d_gene: -; CDR3aa: CSLGLAKCNEQFF; CDR3nt: TGCAGTCTCGGACTCGCCAAATGCAATGAGCAGTTCTTC
v_gene: TRBV20-1; abundance: -; j_gene: TRBJ2-5; d_gene: -; CDR3aa: CSARDSRSGETQYF; CDR3nt: TGCAGTGCTAGAGATTCGCGGAGCGGGGAGACCCAGTACTTC
v_gene: TRBV6-2/TRBV6-3; abundance: -; j_gene: TRBJ2-7; d_gene: TRBD1; CDR3aa: CASSTQGAGEQYF; CDR3nt: TGTGCCAGCAGTACACAGGGGGCTGGCGAGCAGTACTTC
v_gene: TRBV12-3/TRBV12-4; abundance: -; j_gene: TRBJ2-3; d_gene: TRBD2; CDR3aa: CASSPSRSGVYTQYF; CDR3nt: TGTGCCAGCTCCCCTAGCAGGAGCGGGGTTTATACGCAGTATTTT
v_gene: TRBV20-1; abundance: few; j_gene: TRBJ2-7; d_gene: -; CDR3aa: CSAIKGRPPYEQYF; CDR3nt: TGCAGTGCTATCAAAGGGCGACCCCCCTACGAGCAGTACTTC
v_gene: TRBV2; abundance: -; j_gene: TRBJ2-5; d_gene: -; CDR3aa: CASNWDSQETQYF; CDR3nt: TGTGCCAGCAACTGGGACTCACAAGAGACCCAGTACTTC
v_gene: TRBV20-1; abundance: -; j_gene: TRBJ2-1; d_gene: -; CDR3aa: CSARAGLVPHNEQFF; CDR3nt: TGCAGTGCTAGGGCTGGGCTAGTACCCCACAATGAGCAGTTCTTC
v_gene: TRBV5-1; abundance: -; j_gene: TRBJ2-5; d_gene: -; CDR3aa: CASSWGADNEQYF; CDR3nt: TGCGCCAGCAGTTGGGGGGCGGACAATGAGCAGTACTTC
v_gene: TRBV6-2/TRBV6-3; abundance: -; j_gene: TRBJ2-1; d_gene: -; CDR3aa: CASSYSRGNNEQFF; CDR3nt: TGTGCCAGCAGTTACTCGAGAGGGAACAATGAGCAGTTCTTC
v_gene: TRBV2; abundance: -; j_gene: TRBJ1-4; d_gene: -; CDR3aa: CASSERPGEKLFF; CDR3nt: TGTGCCAGCAGTGAAAGGCCGGGGGAAAAACTGTTTTTT
v_gene: TRBV29-1; abundance: -; j_gene: TRBJ2-1; d_gene: TRBD2; CDR3aa: CSVDRLAGDEQFF; CDR3nt: TGCAGCGTTGATAGGCTAGCGGGAGATGAGCAGTTCTTC
v_gene: TRBV28; abundance: -; j_gene: TRBJ2-4; d_gene: -; CDR3aa: CATEPPGAKNIQYF; CDR3nt: TGTGCCACAGAACCCCCTGGGGCCAAAAACATTCAGTACTTC
v_gene: TRBV4-3; abundance: -; j_gene: TRBJ1-5; d_gene: -; CDR3aa: CASSQDLEFQPQHF; CDR3nt: TGCGCCAGCAGCCAAGATTTGGAGTTTCAGCCCCAGCATTTT
v_gene: TRBV28; abundance: -; j_gene: TRBJ1-2; d_gene: -; CDR3aa: CASSFMGDNSGYTF; CDR3nt: TGTGCCAGCAGTTTCATGGGGGACAATTCTGGCTACACCTTC
v_gene: TRBV4-3; abundance: -; j_gene: TRBJ2-7; d_gene: TRBD2; CDR3aa: CASSRGLANYNEQYF; CDR3nt: TGCGCCAGCAGCAGGGGACTAGCCAACTACAATGAGCAGTACTTC
v_gene: TRBV12-3/TRBV12-4; abundance: -; j_gene: TRBJ2-7; d_gene: TRBD2; CDR3aa: CASSFGGVAGVLNEQYF; CDR3nt: TGTGCCAGCAGTTTCGGGGGGGTAGCGGGAGTTTTGAACGAGCAGTACTTC
v_gene: TRBV7-2; abundance: few; j_gene: TRBJ2-5; d_gene: -; CDR3aa: CASSLVVWEQYF; CDR3nt: TGTGCCAGCAGCTTAGTGGTGTGGGAGCAGTACTTC
v_gene: TRBV9; abundance: -; j_gene: TRBJ2-5; d_gene: TRBD2; CDR3aa: CASSGDYTQETQYF; CDR3nt: TGTGCCAGCAGCGGGGACTACACTCAAGAGACCCAGTACTTC
v_gene: TRBV5-1; abundance: few; j_gene: TRBJ2-1; d_gene: TRBD2; CDR3aa: CASSVRASGMKFF; CDR3nt: TGCGCCAGCAGCGTGCGGGCTAGCGGGATGAAGTTCTTC
v_gene: TRBV29-1; abundance: -; j_gene: TRBJ2-7; d_gene: -; CDR3aa: CSVGGTHYEQYF; CDR3nt: TGCAGCGTTGGGGGAACCCACTACGAGCAGTACTTC
v_gene: TRBV7-2; abundance: -; j_gene: TRBJ1-2; d_gene: -; CDR3aa: CASSSPGGGHYGYTF; CDR3nt: TGTGCCAGCAGCTCCCCGGGCGGCGGCCACTATGGCTACACCTTC
v_gene: TRBV7-2; abundance: -; j_gene: TRBJ2-7; d_gene: TRBD2; CDR3aa: CASSRTSGSLSYEQYF; CDR3nt: TGTGCCAGCAGCCGGACTAGCGGGAGTCTCTCCTACGAGCAGTACTTC
v_gene: TRBV12-5; abundance: -; j_gene: TRBJ2-7; d_gene: -; CDR3aa: CASGLGQGAYNEQYF; CDR3nt: TGTGCTAGTGGTTTGGGGCAGGGTGCCTACAATGAGCAGTACTTC
v_gene: TRBV6-6; abundance: few; j_gene: TRBJ2-2; d_gene: -; CDR3aa: CASSYAGRYTGELFF; CDR3nt: TGTGCCAGCAGTTACGCGGGACGGTACACCGGGGAGCTGTTTTTT
v_gene: TRBV20-1; abundance: -; j_gene: TRBJ2-5; d_gene: TRBD1; CDR3aa: CSATPTGGAEQYF; CDR3nt: TGCAGTGCTACCCCGACAGGGGGCGCTGAGCAGTACTTC